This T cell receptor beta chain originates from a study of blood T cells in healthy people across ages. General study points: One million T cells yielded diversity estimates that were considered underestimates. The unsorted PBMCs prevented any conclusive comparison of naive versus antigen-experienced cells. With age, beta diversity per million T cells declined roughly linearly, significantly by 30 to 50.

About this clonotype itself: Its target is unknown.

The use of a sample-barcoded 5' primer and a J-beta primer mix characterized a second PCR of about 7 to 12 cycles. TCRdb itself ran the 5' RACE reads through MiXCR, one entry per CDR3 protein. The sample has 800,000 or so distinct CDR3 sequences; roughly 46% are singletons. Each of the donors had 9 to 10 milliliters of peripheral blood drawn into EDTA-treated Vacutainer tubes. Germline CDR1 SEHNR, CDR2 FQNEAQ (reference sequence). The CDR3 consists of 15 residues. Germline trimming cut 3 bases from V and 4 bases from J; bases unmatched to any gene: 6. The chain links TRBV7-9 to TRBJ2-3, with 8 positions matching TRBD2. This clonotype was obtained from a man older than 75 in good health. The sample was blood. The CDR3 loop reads CASSLGPGLADTQYF. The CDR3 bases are TGTGCCAGCAGCTTGGGTCCGGGACTAGCAGATACGCAGTATTTT.